This T cell receptor beta chain was found in a study of CD8+ T cells in alopecia areata. Study details: Oral tofacitinib (5 to 10 mg twice daily) was administered to treated patients.

The germline gives CDR1 SNHLY, CDR2 FYNNEI. V was shortened by 7 bases and J by 0 bases, with 10 bases between the two germline ends. This CDR3 has 13 residues. Stated treatment: oral pan-JAK inhibitor, 5-10 mg twice daily. The authors extracted RNA and reverse transcribed it into cDNA as the sequencing template. Sequencing was performed with immunoSEQ multiplex PCR; in TCRdb, only in-frame clones are kept and a portion is missing. There are hundreds of thousands of clones in the sample; 60% occur only once, and about 0.93% lies in the top ten. The chain joins TRBV2 to TRBJ2-7, with no clear D. The sequence was collected from a human donor with alopecia areata. The specimen comprised CD4+ T cells sorted from blood, sampled at week 52, from a patient treated with tofacitinib. This chain's CDR3 is CASKAESSYEQYF. CDR3 coding DNA: TGTGCCAGCAAGGCGGAGAGCTCCTACGAGCAGTACTTC. The complete variable domain, with remaining parts taken from reference TRBV2 and TRBJ2-7, reads EPEVTQTPSHQVTQMGQEVILRCVPISNHLYFYWYRQILGQKVEFLVSFYNNEISEKSEIFDDQFSVERPDGSNFTLKIRSTKLEDSAMYFCASKAESSYEQYFGPGTRLTVT.